The T cell receptor (beta chain) under discussion was sequenced for a study of blood T cell repertoires in COVID-19. Study-level background: COVID-19 samples from acute and convalescent phases originated in the United States, Italy and Spain. PBMCs, B-cell-depleted T cells, or T cells were the source of the cDNA or gDNA that made up the material.

The length of the CDR3 is 14 residues. Germline lookup yields CDR1 MNHEY and CDR2 SVGAGI. With 4 bases removed from V and 4 bases from J, the gap between germline ends came to 10 bases. Repertoires were generated with immunoSEQ multiplex PCR, while TCRdb's copy carries only in-frame clones and drops some. This table has some 120,000 clones, 90% to 95% appearing once. Patients at the Seattle site were enrolled during active infection and followed longitudinally. The TCR comes from a man aged 45-65 years with COVID-19, enrolled during active disease. The sequencing sample was made of peripheral blood. This chain joins TRBV6-5 and TRBJ2-2; no firm D call. The CDR3 sequence is CASSSTPGTGELFF. The CDR3 DNA is TGTGCCAGCAGTTCAACTCCTGGCACCGGGGAGCTGTTTTTT.